This is a list of T cell receptor beta chains from one sample in a study of follicular helper T cells after annual influenza vaccination. The table came from immunoSEQ multiplex PCR; TCRdb's copy has only in-frame clones and leaves some out. The repertoire consists of 8,700 or so clones, with under 85% occurring once and the leading ten covering 3% to 3.5%. The sample in question was CXCR5+ CD38- circulating T follicular helper cells from blood, obtained 7 days after influenza vaccination. All receptors come from an adult who received the influenza vaccine. CDR3s leave out the opening cysteine and the closing phenylalanine or tryptophan.

CDR3	J	V
ASSQDVAGGSTDTQY	TRBJ2-3	TRBV4-2
ASSLGQGHQETQY	TRBJ2-5	TRBV5-6
ASSNRRGRVGYT	TRBJ1-2	TRBV6-1
ATQDRGAEKLF	TRBJ1-4	TRBV6-6
ASSLESGEAYEQY	TRBJ2-7	TRBV7-7
ASTPGDSYEQY	TRBJ2-7	TRBV19
ASSPQTGTLSYNEQF	TRBJ2-1	TRBV18
ASSPQETQY	TRBJ2-5	TRBV18
ASSMDGHWRNEQY	TRBJ2-7	TRBV19
ASSYEGNQPQH	TRBJ1-5	TRBV6-6
ASSLRGAGDYNEQF	TRBJ2-1	TRBV5-1
ASSLVGSNEQF	TRBJ2-1	TRBV27
ASSRTSGGTDTQY	TRBJ2-3	TRBV4-3
ASRKGQTVSYEQY	TRBJ2-7	TRBV2
ASSERGGGLSGNTIY	TRBJ1-3	TRBV25-1
ASSQAQLAGGQTQY	TRBJ2-3	TRBV4-1
ASSLDRNTEAF	TRBJ1-1	TRBV7-2
ASSLTGGGYEQY	TRBJ2-7	TRBV5-1
ASSSKGGETEAF	TRBJ1-1	TRBV5-1
ASSGTVQETQY	TRBJ2-5	TRBV2
ASSSGQGMNGELF	TRBJ2-2	TRBV5-1
AWGAGEGTEAF	TRBJ1-1	TRBV30
ASTTGDVGI	TRBJ2-1	TRBV28
AIQQGVGQEKLF	TRBJ1-4	TRBV28
SAQDRGDEQY	TRBJ2-7	TRBV29-1
ASSLLGGQGAYEQY	TRBJ2-7	TRBV5-5
ASSRSVGAQGEKLF	TRBJ1-4	TRBV4-3
ASSLVGSPSSYNEQF	TRBJ2-1	TRBV7-2
ASSLDRGYEQY	TRBJ2-7	TRBV18
ASWASEGPQH	TRBJ1-5	TRBV19
ASSLNDRYTGELF	TRBJ2-2	TRBV28
ASSKREGYEQY	TRBJ2-7	TRBV5-4
ASSYSTGVKGETQY	TRBJ2-5	TRBV6-5
ASSFPSPSNEKLF	TRBJ1-4	TRBV28
AISIGRQTDTQY	TRBJ2-3	TRBV10-3
ASSLDTRGGEQY	TRBJ2-7	TRBV5-1
ASSLDGTGTLDYGYT	TRBJ1-2	TRBV7-2
ASSLEARPQTYEQY	TRBJ2-7	TRBV7-2
ASSPQTRGNTIY	TRBJ1-3	TRBV18
ASSPGRGARRPYEQY	TRBJ2-7	TRBV18
ASGTDRGLKIYEQY	TRBJ2-7	TRBV12-5
AWSSQGMFGEQF	TRBJ2-1	TRBV30
ASSQVVKNIQY	TRBJ2-4	TRBV4-3
ASSPLTVLNTEAF	TRBJ1-1	TRBV2
ASSIPDRLREQY	TRBJ2-7	TRBV6-1
ATGLQRGNQPQH	TRBJ1-5	TRBV2
ASSQTARYTEAF	TRBJ1-1	TRBV14
ASSYDTGGYNEQF	TRBJ2-1	TRBV6-5
ASSLDRYTEAF	TRBJ1-1	TRBV2
ASSPGRVYGYT	TRBJ1-2	TRBV11-2
ASSIVPAASTDTQY	TRBJ2-3	TRBV19
ASSLGTGSYNEKLF	TRBJ1-4	TRBV5-6
ASSYSSTGYEQY	TRBJ2-7	TRBV6-6
ASSEGQGRRDIQY	TRBJ2-4	TRBV6-1
ASSLWGNGRSPLH	TRBJ1-6	TRBV7-3